This TCR beta chain was recorded in a study of T-cell memory formation after mild COVID-19. Study overall: Most TCR clusters belonged to a single donor. Study-wide results and caveats: Day 15 to 85 contracting clones showed balanced CD4/CD8; day 15 to 37 expanders favored CD4+. Clonal second-wave expansions that peaked on day 37 had unconfirmed SARS-CoV-2 specificity.

This clonotype was detected many times. The antigen remains unidentified. 5'RACE with constant-segment primers built TCRalpha and TCRbeta cDNA libraries with UMIs. One entry per CDR3 protein results from TCRdb running MiXCR on the 5' RACE reads. Among more than 25,000 distinct CDR3 sequences, about 16% were seen once, and the ten largest hold 1.1% to 1.5%. The V and J ends lost 4 bases and 5 bases, in that order; junction bases with no gene match: 8. This CDR3 spans 15 amino acids. Germline V gene lookup returns CDR1 DFQATT and CDR2 SNEGSKA (reference sequence). The clonotype originates from an adult who had mild COVID-19 (a few samples of this study predate the infection). Cell type and time point are not known. The chain carries TRBV20-1 and TRBJ1-6; 7 bases map to TRBD1. Sequencing used PBMCs or a T cell subset sorted from them (not recorded which). CDR3 amino acids: CSAKEPGQNNSPLHF. CDR3 in DNA: TGCAGTGCTAAGGAGCCGGGACAGAATAATTCACCCCTCCACTTT.